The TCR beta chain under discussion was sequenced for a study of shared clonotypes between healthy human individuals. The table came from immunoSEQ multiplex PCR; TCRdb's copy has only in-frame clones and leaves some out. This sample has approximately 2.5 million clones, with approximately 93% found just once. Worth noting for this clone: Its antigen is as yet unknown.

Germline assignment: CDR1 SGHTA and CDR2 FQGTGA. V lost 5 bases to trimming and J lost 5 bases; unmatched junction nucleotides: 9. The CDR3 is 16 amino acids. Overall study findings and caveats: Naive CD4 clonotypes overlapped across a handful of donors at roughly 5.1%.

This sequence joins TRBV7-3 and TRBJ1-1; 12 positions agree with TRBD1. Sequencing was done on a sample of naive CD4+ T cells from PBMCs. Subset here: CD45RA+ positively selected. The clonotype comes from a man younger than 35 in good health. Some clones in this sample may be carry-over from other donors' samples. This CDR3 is CASSPGTGGARTEAFF. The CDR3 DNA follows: TGTGCCAGCAGCCCCGGGACAGGGGGCGCGAGAACTGAAGCTTTCTTT.